This paragraph reports one T cell receptor beta chain. Germline CDR1 reads SGHRS; CDR2 reads YFSETQ. The CDR3 is made up of 17 amino acids. The J segment lost 5 bases and the V segment lost 4 bases, leaving 10 bases of the junction unmatched. The data are from a study of blood T cell repertoires in COVID-19. Original methodology: How many nucleated cells were present was estimated from reference gene primer amplification. Libraries were prepared by immunoSEQ multiplex PCR; TCRdb keeps only in-frame clonotypes and omits some of them. Clone size and V and J calls were adopted from that table, with D and trimming inferred from the DNA. The table includes under 200,000 clones, almost 85% detected once. Participant reports of clinical history set cohort assignment.

This sequence originates from a man aged 50-60 years who had recovered from COVID-19. This chain joins TRBV5-1 and TRBJ2-7; 15 positions agree with TRBD2. The specimen was PBMCs or T cells enriched from blood (not recorded which). The CDR3 region is CASSPGTSGRHPHEQYF. The CDR3 DNA reads as TGCGCCAGCAGCCCTGGGACTAGCGGGAGGCACCCCCACGAGCAGTACTTC.